A single T cell receptor beta chain is shown here with its context. This clonotype was seen a few times. Its target antigen remains unknown. No much larger clone is present one base from it, and per-base qualities are unavailable. The data were taken from a study of vaccination and CD4 T cells after COVID-19 (dated by TCRdb to the early 2020s). At the level of the whole study: Every convalescent patient had a positive nasal swab PCR test for SARS-CoV-2, with mild disease in under ten patients and severe disease in one. Post-COVID blood samples from convalescent patients were collected a median of roughly 100 days after diagnosis, with a range of roughly 35 to 180 days. Participants received two doses of either the Pfizer-BioNTech BNT162b2 vaccine (n=8) or the Moderna mRNA-1273 vaccine (n=2). A few convalescent patients were sampled both early after vaccination (day 14) and late after vaccination (days 161 to 241). Control cultures used a CEFX viral epitope pool as positive control, an HIV-1 Nef peptide pool as negative control, or no peptide. Post-vaccine blood samples were collected a median of approximately 77 days after the second vaccine dose, ranging from roughly 13 to 250 days. The convalescent cohort comprised six males and four females, including two Hispanic individuals, seven Caucasians, two Asians and one multiracial person. The cultures were stimulated with overlapping spike peptide pools from SARS-CoV-2 and from the common cold coronaviruses HCoV-NL63, HCoV-OC43 and HCoV-229E. In fewer than 12 COVID-19 convalescent patients and a few infection-naive healthy vaccine recipients, researchers compared the spike-specific CD4+ TCR repertoire from before mRNA vaccination with the repertoire from after. The paper's findings and limits, for the study overall: Of the vaccine-specific clones in convalescent patients, 304 of 307, or nearly all, reacted only to SARS-CoV-2 spike and did not cross-react with common cold coronaviruses. The number of convalescent patients in the study was relatively small, and the study did not examine early timepoints following natural infection. The median count of SARS-CoV-2-reactive clonotypes went up from around 20 after infection to 38 after vaccination, although the change was not significant. Among convalescent patients, a median approximately 88% of the SARS-CoV-2-reactive clones seen after vaccination appeared only after vaccination, which suggests priming specific to the vaccine.

This specimen's time point label, per the study, means: late sampling 161 to 241 days after vaccination in three convalescent patients. The sample's treatment or condition, from its label and the paper: approximately nine-day PBMC culture with coronavirus spike peptide pools or control peptides (ViraFEST assay). The ViraFEST assay was used in the study, in which antigen-specific T cells were expanded with peptide pools and expanded clonotypes were subsequently identified by TCR sequencing. The convalescent patients' positive SARS-CoV-2 PCR tests were from March to December 2020, which was before the Alpha, Beta and Delta variants emerged in the United States. Over 1.5 million PBMCs per well were cultured in IMDM with roughly 5% human AB serum and roughly 10 IU/ml IL-2, plus 10 ug/ml peptide pools. Half of the culture medium was replaced with fresh IL-2-containing medium on days 3 and 7. CD4+ T cells were isolated after 10 days of culture through negative selection using the EasySep CD4+ T cell isolation kit. Ficoll-Paque Plus gradient centrifugation was used to isolate PBMCs from whole blood, and the isolated PBMCs were then either used fresh or cryopreserved at -140C. Culture conditions were generally each tested in triplicate wells.

Libraries were built with PCR. At the Johns Hopkins FTIC core, DNA from the cultured CD4+ T cells underwent TCR sequencing with the Oncomine TCR Beta short-read assay. The QIAamp micro DNA kit was used to extract genomic DNA from the cultured CD4+ T cells. Oncomine TCR Beta libraries from cultured CD4+ T cells were pooled using unique dual indexes and sequenced on an Illumina iSeq 100. Per the original workflow: Non-productive sequences were removed, and CDR3s that did not start with C, did not end with F or W, or were shorter than 7 amino acids were discarded. The MANAFEST web application was used to identify antigen-specific clonotypes by comparing peptide-stimulated wells against reference wells and other culture wells. An FDR below 0.05, an odds ratio above 5, and a productive frequency above 0.1% in at least two of three replicate wells were required for clones to be considered positive. Cross-reactive clonotypes were defined as significantly expanded in both SARS-CoV-2 spike wells and at least one common cold coronavirus spike condition. Similarity between CDR3 sequences was evaluated in R version 3.6.1 using Levenshtein distances (stringdist) and unrooted phylogenetic trees (ape). The public reads were reanalyzed by TCRdb: fastp trimming at Q25, MiXCR alignment, in-frame beta chains only. Each record represents a unique CDR3 protein, reported with the most common genes and DNA among its rows. Here the V and J calls rest on TCRdb's processing, not on the authors' analysis. The sample table lists approximately 25,000 distinct CDR3 sequences, 25% to 30% of them with a count of one. The ten largest account for about 7% of the sample.

The sequenced sample was CD4+ T cells from blood, cultured in vitro, obtained about 7 months after SARS-CoV-2 vaccination. This sequence originates from a human donor who had recovered from COVID-19.

The encoded CDR3 is CASSLEGPGANVLTF. The DNA is TGTGCCAGCAGCTTAGAGGGTCCTGGGGCCAACGTCCTGACTTTC. The chain is encoded by TRBV7-2 joined to TRBJ2-6; no confident D gene assignment can be made. The CDR3 starts with the cysteine, ends with the phenylalanine, and has 15 residues. Solely the CDR3 DNA is kept, with 45 bases framed from the first base. CDR1 is given as SGHTA and CDR2 as FQGNSA, both from the germline V gene. V lost 1 base and J lost 2 bases; the stretch between them is 6 bases long.